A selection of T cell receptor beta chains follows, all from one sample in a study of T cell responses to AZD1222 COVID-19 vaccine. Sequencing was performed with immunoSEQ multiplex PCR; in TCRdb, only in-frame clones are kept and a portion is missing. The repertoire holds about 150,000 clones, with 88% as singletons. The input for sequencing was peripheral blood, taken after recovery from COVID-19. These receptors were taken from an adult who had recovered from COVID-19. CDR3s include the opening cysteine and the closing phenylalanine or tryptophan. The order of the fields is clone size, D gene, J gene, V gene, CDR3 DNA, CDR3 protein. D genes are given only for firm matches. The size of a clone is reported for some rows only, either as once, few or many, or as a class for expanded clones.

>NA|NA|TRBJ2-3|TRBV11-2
TGTGCCAGCAGCTTAAGCCCCACAGATACGCAGTATTTT
CASSLSPTDTQYF
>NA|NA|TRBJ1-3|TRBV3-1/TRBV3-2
TGTGCCAGCAGTCGGACGGAATCTGGAAACACCATATATTTT
CASSRTESGNTIYF
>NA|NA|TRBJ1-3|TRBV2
TGTGCCAGCAGTGATCACGGAGGAAACACCATATATTTT
CASSDHGGNTIYF
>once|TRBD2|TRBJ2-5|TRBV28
TGTGCCAGCAGTTCGATAGCGGGAGGCGTCCAAGAGACCCAGTACTTC
CASSSIAGGVQETQYF
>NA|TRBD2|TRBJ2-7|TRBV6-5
TGTGCCAGCACCAAACTAGCGGGAGAGTACGAGCAGTACTTC
CASTKLAGEYEQYF
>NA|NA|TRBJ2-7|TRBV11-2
TGTGCCAGCAGCTTAGTTTTAGCGACTGTCTACGAGCAGTACTTC
CASSLVLATVYEQYF
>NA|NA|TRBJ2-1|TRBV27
TGTGCCAGCAGTTTCCTCCGATCTATCGGGCAGTTCTTC
CASSFLRSIGQFF
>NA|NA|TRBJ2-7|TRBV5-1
TGCGCCAGCAGCTTGTATTCTGCGACGGTCAAGTCCTACGAGCAGTACTTC
CASSLYSATVKSYEQYF
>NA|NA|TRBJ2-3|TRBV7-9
TGTGCCAGCACCGAGCAGGAGGGGCTAGCACGACGCACAGATACGCAGTATTTT
CASTEQEGLARRTDTQYF
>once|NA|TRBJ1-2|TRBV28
TGTGCCAGCAGCCGACCCCCTCTCTCCGCCTATGGCTACACCTTC
CASSRPPLSAYGYTF
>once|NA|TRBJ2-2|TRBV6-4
TGTGCCAGCATTCTCCGGGGACTTCTGGAACGGAACACCGGGGAGCTGTTTTTT
CASILRGLLERNTGELFF
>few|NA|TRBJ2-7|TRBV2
TGTGCCAGCAGTGATCTGGGGGAAGAGCAGTACTTC
CASSDLGEEQYF
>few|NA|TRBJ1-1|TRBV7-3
TGTGCCAGCAGCTCCACTGGGAGGACTACTGAAGCTTTCTTT
CASSSTGRTTEAFF
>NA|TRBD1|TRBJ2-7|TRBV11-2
TGTGCCAGCGCCGCGACAGGGCTTTCATCCTACGAGCAGTACTTC
CASAATGLSSYEQYF
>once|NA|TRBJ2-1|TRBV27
TGTGCCAGCAGTTTAGACACCTACAATGAGCAGTTCTTC
CASSLDTYNEQFF
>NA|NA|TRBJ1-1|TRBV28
TGTGCCAGTCTCTATGACACTGAAGCTTTCTTT
CASLYDTEAFF
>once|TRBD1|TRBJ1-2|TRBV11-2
TGTGCCAGCAGGTCTACCGGGACAGGGGATGGCTACACCTTC
CASRSTGTGDGYTF
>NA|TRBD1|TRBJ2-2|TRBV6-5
TGTGCCATTCACGACAGGGGGCACACCGGGGAGCTGTTTTTT
CAIHDRGHTGELFF
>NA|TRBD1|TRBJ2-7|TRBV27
TGTGCCAGCAGTTCAATTCGGGACAGGGTCTACGAGCAGTACTTC
CASSSIRDRVYEQYF
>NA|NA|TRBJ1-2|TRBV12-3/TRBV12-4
TGTGCCAGCAGTTTTGGGCTCCACTATGGCTACACCTTC
CASSFGLHYGYTF
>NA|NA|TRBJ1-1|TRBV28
TGTGCCAGCAGTGACATGGGGGCTGTCGGGACTGAAGCTTTCTTT
CASSDMGAVGTEAFF
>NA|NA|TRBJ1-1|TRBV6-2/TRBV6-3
TGTGCCAGCAGTTACGGTCTTGGGTCAGCCTCTCGCACTGAAGCTTTCTTT
CASSYGLGSASRTEAFF
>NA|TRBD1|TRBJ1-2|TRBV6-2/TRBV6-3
TGTGCCAGCAGTTACCAGGACAGGGTTGGCTATGGCTACACCTTC
CASSYQDRVGYGYTF
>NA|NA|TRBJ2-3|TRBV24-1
TGTGCCACCAGTGATGTGGGCCCAGATACGCAGTATTTT
CATSDVGPDTQYF
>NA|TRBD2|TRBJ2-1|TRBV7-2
TGTGCCAGCAGCCCCGGGAATGGGGGGGTAAAGCAGTTCTTC
CASSPGNGGVKQFF
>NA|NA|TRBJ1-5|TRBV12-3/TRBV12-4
TGTGCCAGCAGTTTTTCCAATCAGCCCCAGCATTTT
CASSFSNQPQHF
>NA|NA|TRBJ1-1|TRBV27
TGTGCCAGCAGTCATCAGGGAATGGGGGAGAACACTGAAGCTTTCTTT
CASSHQGMGENTEAFF
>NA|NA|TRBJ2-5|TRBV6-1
TGTGCCAGCAGTGAAGGGACGGATGAGACCCAGTACTTC
CASSEGTDETQYF
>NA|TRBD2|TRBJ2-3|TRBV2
TGTGCCAGCAGTAGGAGCGGGATATTTAGCACAGATACGCAGTATTTT
CASSRSGIFSTDTQYF
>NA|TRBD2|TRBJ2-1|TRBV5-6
TGTGCCAGCAGCTTGGGAGCGGGAGCAGGGACCTACAATGAGCAGTTCTTC
CASSLGAGAGTYNEQFF
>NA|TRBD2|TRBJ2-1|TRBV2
TGTGCCAGCAGTGAAGTGGGGCTAGCGGATGAGCAGTTCTTC
CASSEVGLADEQFF
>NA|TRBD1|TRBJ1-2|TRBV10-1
TGCGCCAGCAGTGAGTCGGGACAGGGGATCGGTCGCTACACCTTC
CASSESGQGIGRYTF
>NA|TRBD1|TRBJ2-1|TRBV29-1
TGCAGCGTTGGGGGACAGGGGGCAAGGAATGAGCAGTTCTTC
CSVGGQGARNEQFF
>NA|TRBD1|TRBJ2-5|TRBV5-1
TGCGCCAGCAGCTTGGGGGACAGGGATGGGGAGACCCAGTACTTC
CASSLGDRDGETQYF
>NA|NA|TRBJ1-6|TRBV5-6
TGTGCCAGCAGCCTCACAGGGCTAGATTCACCCCTCCACTTT
CASSLTGLDSPLHF
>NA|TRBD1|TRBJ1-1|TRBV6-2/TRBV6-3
TGTGCCAGCAGTTCCAAAGCCGGGACAGGGGGCACTGAAGCTTTCTTT
CASSSKAGTGGTEAFF
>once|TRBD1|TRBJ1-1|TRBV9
TGTGCCAGCAGCGTAGCTGACAGGGGCATGAACACTGAAGCTTTCTTT
CASSVADRGMNTEAFF
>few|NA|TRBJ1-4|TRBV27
TGTGCCAGCAGTTTATCGGTCGGTGCAACTAATGAAAAACTGTTTTTT
CASSLSVGATNEKLFF
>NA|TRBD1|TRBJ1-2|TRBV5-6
TGTGCCAGCAGTTTGGACAGGGGATATGGCTACACCTTC
CASSLDRGYGYTF
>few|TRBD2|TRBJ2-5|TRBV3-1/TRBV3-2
TGTGCCAGCAGCCCACGGGGGGGCTTCCAAGAGACCCAGTACTTC
CASSPRGGFQETQYF
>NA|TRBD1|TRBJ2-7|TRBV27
TGTGCCAGCAGTTTATTCCCTACCTCCGGGACAGGGGCCCACGAGCAGTACTTC
CASSLFPTSGTGAHEQYF
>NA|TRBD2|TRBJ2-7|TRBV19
TGTGCCAGTAGAGAGCGGGGGAGCTCCTACGAGCAGTACTTC
CASRERGSSYEQYF
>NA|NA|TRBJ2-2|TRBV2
TGTGCCCAAAGGGGGGGGTCCGGGGAGCTGTTTTTT
CAQRGGSGELFF
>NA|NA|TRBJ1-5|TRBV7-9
TGTGCCAGCAGCTTCACAGGAGATAATCAGCCCCAGCATTTT
CASSFTGDNQPQHF